The following is a T cell receptor beta chain sequence with its context. The antigen is undetermined. The source of the sample is a study of cytomegalovirus exposure and HLA in healthy donors. Findings and caveats of the study: It was taken for granted in presence/absence analyses that sequencing depth across donors was roughly uniform. In an earlier analysis, productive rearrangement rates for most beta V segments clustered near 87% or 30%. A later analysis linked a missense variant in DCLRE1C to the trimming of TCR beta V and J genes.

PCR was performed using 60 Vbeta and 13 Jbeta primers. Sequenced by immunoSEQ multiplex PCR; TCRdb stores in-frame clones only, minus some. The sample shows around 190,000 clones, around 87% of them seen only once. Donors showed nominal health when sampled, although they likely had unrecorded immune exposures. The sequencing sample was made of PBMCs. The clonotype comes from a boy between 2 and 10 years old in good health and CMV-seronegative.

The CDR3 sequence: CASSDPRQDTSYEQYF. The CDR3 DNA follows: TGTGCCAGCAGTGACCCCCGACAGGATACCTCCTACGAGCAGTACTTC. The chain recombines TRBV2 with TRBJ2-7, with D maybe TRBD1 (6 bases). Per germline, CDR1 SNHLY and CDR2 FYNNEI. V shed 3 bases and J shed 0 bases, with 15 bases lying between them. CDR3 size: 16 residues.